The T cell receptor beta chain described here comes from a study of siplizumab effects on memory and regulatory T cells. Profiling relied on immunoSEQ multiplex PCR, and the TCRdb table lists in-frame clones only, not all of them. The data contain 70,000 to 95,000 clones, roughly 96% of them singletons. Trimming took off 5 bases at V and 1 base at J, with 11 bases between the two ends. This CDR3 has 14 amino acids. The germline CDR1 and CDR2 sequences are SGHVS and FNYEAQ. Study conclusions and caveats: Of the alloreactive clones, only a minor fraction mapped to unstimulated subsets. No assignable naive or memory phenotype existed for roughly 80-97% of proliferating CD4+ or CD8+ clones. Unstimulated naive T cells seemed to show more diversity than memory cells did, and they also seemed to be among the major contributors to the alloresponse.

With respect to this clone: Its antigen is unknown.

This sequence originates from a human donor in good health. Sequencing used naive CD4+ T cells sorted from blood. The chain combines TRBV7-6 with TRBJ1-1; D may be TRBD1 (6 bases). The CDR3 loop reads CASSPSTGNTEAFF. The CDR3 DNA follows: TGTGCCAGCAGCCCATCGACAGGGAACACTGAAGCTTTCTTT.